The 13 T cell receptor beta chains below all came from one sample that was sequenced in a study of vaccination effects on CD4 cells after COVID-19. Their antigen targets remain unknown. Expansion with viral peptide pools was applied to antigen-specific CD4+ T cells by the ViraFEST assay prior to sequencing. A 10-day culture period preceded the isolation of CD4+ T cells. Infection with SARS-CoV-2 occurred in the person between March and December 2020, and PCR confirmed it. The table came from immunoSEQ multiplex PCR; TCRdb's copy has only in-frame clones and leaves some out. Of approximately 26,000 clones listed, about three quarters are singletons. The material was CD4+ T cells from PBMCs cultured with HCoV-NL63 spike peptides, obtained before COVID-19 vaccination. The receptor set was obtained from a human donor who had a prior SARS-CoV-2 infection.

This clone was seen once. The V and J genes are TRBV2 and TRBJ2-1; TRBD2 aligns across 8 bases. CDR1 and CDR2 from the germline V gene are SNHLY and FYNNEI. J was trimmed by 2 bases and V by 2 bases; bases with no gene match: 2. The CDR3 extends over 15 amino acids. The CDR3, as DNA: TGTGCCAGCAGTGAACAGCGGGGGACCTACAATGAGCAGTTCTTC. Translating it yields CASSEQRGTYNEQFF.

V usage is TRBV7-3 and J usage is TRBJ1-3, with TRBD1 as a possible D gene (5 bases). Trimming stripped 5 bases from V and 4 bases from J, with 15 bases between. The CDR3 has 15 residues. The V gene's germline CDR1 is SGHTA and CDR2 FQGTGA. CDR3 protein: CASSLMGGIGNTIYF. For the CDR3, the DNA is TGTGCCAGCAGCCTCATGGGGGGAATAGGAAACACCATATATTTT.

This chain connects TRBV5-4 to TRBJ1-2; 7 nucleotides align to TRBD1. V shed 4 bases, J shed 6 bases, and the junction held 6 bases outside the gene matches. The CDR3 length is 13 residues. The germline gives CDR1 SGHNT, CDR2 YYREEE (reference sequence). Written as DNA, the CDR3 is TGTGCCAGCAGCCAACAGGGGATAAATGGCTACACCTTC. Translated, it gives CASSQQGINGYTF.

V and J are TRBV7-9 and TRBJ2-5; D call uncertain. The CDR3 is 16 amino acids. Trimming stripped 5 bases from V and 2 bases from J, with 18 bases between. Germline CDR1 and CDR2: SEHNR and FQNEAQ (reference sequence). This CDR3 is CASSPPAGLLQETQYF. The CDR3 region has the DNA TGTGCCAGCAGCCCCCCGGCAGGTCTACTACAAGAGACCCAGTACTTC.

This clone was counted only a few times. The V call is TRBV2, the J call TRBJ1-5, with D maybe TRBD1 (5 bases). The V end lost 6 bases, the J end lost 2 bases, and 14 bases lay between the germline ends. The CDR3 loop spans 15 amino acids. From germline, CDR1 is SNHLY and CDR2 FYNNEI. The CDR3 loop is CASRETDLRNQPQHF. The DNA of the CDR3 is TGTGCCAGCAGGGAGACAGACCTTCGCAATCAGCCCCAGCATTTT.

Only a few counts were recorded for this clone. V gene TRBV7-2 combines with J gene TRBJ1-1; possible D gene TRBD1, 5 bases. Germline CDR1 is SGHTA and CDR2 is FQGNSA. This CDR3 is built from 13 residues. V lost 3 bases to trimming and J lost 9 bases, with 14 bases between them. DNA of the CDR3: TGTGCCAGCAGCTTTAGCGCAGGGACCCAAGCTTTCTTT. Its translation is CASSFSAGTQAFF.

A few counts support this clone. The chain employs TRBV7-9 and TRBJ2-5, with 7 bases lining up with TRBD1. V lost 5 bases to trimming and J lost 5 bases; unmatched junction nucleotides: 11. The germline gives CDR1 SEHNR, CDR2 FQNEAQ (reference sequence). This CDR3 has 15 residues. CDR3 nucleotides: TGTGCCAGCAGCCGCCTTACGGGACAGTCGGAGACCCAGTACTTC. Encoded protein: CASSRLTGQSETQYF.

J is TRBJ2-3 and V is TRBV5-6; 8 bases line up with TRBD2. V gave up 1 base and J gave up 4 bases; unmatched junction bases: 8. This CDR3 is 16 amino acids long. CDR1 and CDR2 from the germline V gene are SGHDT and YYEEEE. CDR3 protein: CASSLSPGGVPDTQYF. For the CDR3, the DNA is TGTGCCAGCAGCTTGTCCCCGGGGGGGGTTCCAGATACGCAGTATTTT.

The CDR3 DNA reads TGTGCCATCAGTGACTACCCAAACACAGATACGCAGTATTTT. Translating gives CAISDYPNTDTQYF. The V and J genes are TRBV10-3 and TRBJ2-3; D unclear. The CDR3 runs 14 residues. In germline, CDR1 is ENHRY, CDR2 SYGVKD. V was pared by 3 bases and J by 2 bases, with 9 bases between.

This clone was recorded once. The chain combines TRBV4-2 with TRBJ2-7; no firm D call. Trimming stripped 1 base from V and 2 bases from J, with 9 bases between. The CDR3 extends over 14 amino acids. CDR1 LGHNA and CDR2 YNFKEQ come from the germline V gene. The CDR3 DNA sequence: TGTGCCAGCAGCCAAGTGAGGCTGGCCTACGAGCAGTACTTC. It codes for CASSQVRLAYEQYF.

The CDR3 protein is CASSPSGGVTDTQYF. The CDR3 DNA is TGTGCCAGCTCACCCTCAGGGGGTGTCACAGATACGCAGTATTTT. The V call is TRBV18, the J call TRBJ2-3; 7 bases are shared with TRBD1. There are 15 residues in the CDR3. The ends lost 3 bases at V and 2 bases at J; junction bases unmatched: 5. Germline CDR1 KGHSH, CDR2 LQKENI.

This clone was counted once. J is TRBJ1-2 and V is TRBV19; no clear D gene. The CDR3 totals 13 residues. Germline CDR1 is LNHDA and CDR2 is SQIVND (reference sequence). The V and J ends lost 5 bases and 2 bases respectively, with 9 bases between them. In nucleotides, the CDR3 is TGTGCCAGTAGTCTGGGGAGAAACTATGGCTACACCTTC. It codes for CASSLGRNYGYTF. The complete variable domain, with remaining parts taken from reference TRBV19 and TRBJ1-2, reads DGGITQSPKYLFRKEGQNVTLSCEQNLNHDAMYWYRQDPGQGLRLIYYSQIVNDFQKGDIAEGYSVSREKKESFPLTVTSAQKNPTAFYLCASSLGRNYGYTFGSGTRLTVV.

The chain has TRBV5-1 and TRBJ2-7; D not certain. Germline CDR1 SGHRS, CDR2 YFSETQ. The CDR3 has 14 amino acids. Trimming cost V 0 bases and J 1 base, with 8 bases left between them. The CDR3 protein is CASSLALNSYEQYF. CDR3 in DNA: TGCGCCAGCAGCTTGGCACTTAATTCCTACGAGCAGTACTTC. The variable domain in full, completed from reference TRBV5-1 and TRBJ2-7, reads KAGVTQTPRYLIKTRGQQVTLSCSPISGHRSVSWYQQTPGQGLQFLFEYFSETQRNKGNFPGRFSGRQFSNSRSEMNVSTLELGDSALYLCASSLALNSYEQYFGPGTRLTVT.